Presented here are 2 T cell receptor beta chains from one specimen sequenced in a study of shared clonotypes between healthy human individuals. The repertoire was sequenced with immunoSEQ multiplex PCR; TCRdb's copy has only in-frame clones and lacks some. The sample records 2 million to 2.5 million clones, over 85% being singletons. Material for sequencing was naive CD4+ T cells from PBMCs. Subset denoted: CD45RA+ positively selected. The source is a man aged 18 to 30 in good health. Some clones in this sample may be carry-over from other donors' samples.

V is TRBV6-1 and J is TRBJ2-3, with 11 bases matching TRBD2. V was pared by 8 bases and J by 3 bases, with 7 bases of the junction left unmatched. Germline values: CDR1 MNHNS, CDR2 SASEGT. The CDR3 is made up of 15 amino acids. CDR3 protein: CASGPTSGITDTQYF. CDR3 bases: TGTGCCAGCGGACCGACTAGCGGGATTACAGATACGCAGTATTTT.

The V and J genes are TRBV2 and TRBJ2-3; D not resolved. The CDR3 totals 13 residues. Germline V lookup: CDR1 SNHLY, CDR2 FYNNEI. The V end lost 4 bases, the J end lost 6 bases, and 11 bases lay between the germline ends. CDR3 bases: TGTGCCAGCAGTGGGGGAAATGGGGATACGCAGTATTTT. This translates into CASSGGNGDTQYF. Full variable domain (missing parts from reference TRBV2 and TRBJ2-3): EPEVTQTPSHQVTQMGQEVILRCVPISNHLYFYWYRQILGQKVEFLVSFYNNEISEKSEIFDDQFSVERPDGSNFTLKIRSTKLEDSAMYFCASSGGNGDTQYFGPGTRLTVL.